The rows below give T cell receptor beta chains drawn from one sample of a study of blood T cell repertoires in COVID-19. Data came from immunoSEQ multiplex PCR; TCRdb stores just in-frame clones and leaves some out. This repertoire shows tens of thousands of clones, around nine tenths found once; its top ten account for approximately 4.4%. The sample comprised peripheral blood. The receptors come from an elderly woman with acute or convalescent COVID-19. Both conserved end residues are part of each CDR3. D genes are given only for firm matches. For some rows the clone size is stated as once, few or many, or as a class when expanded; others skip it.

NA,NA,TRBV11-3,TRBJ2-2,CASSLGRGLTGELFF,TGTGCCAGCAGCTTGGGAAGGGGTCTCACCGGGGAGCTGTTTTTT
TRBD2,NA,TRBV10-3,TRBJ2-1,CAISETSGQYNEQFF,TGTGCCATCAGTGAAACTAGCGGGCAGTACAATGAGCAGTTCTTC
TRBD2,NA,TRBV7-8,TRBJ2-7,CASSLDSGRAYEQYF,TGTGCCAGCAGCTTAGATAGCGGGAGGGCGTACGAGCAGTACTTC
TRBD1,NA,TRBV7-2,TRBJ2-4,CASRPGQGAKNIQYF,TGTGCCAGCAGACCTGGACAGGGAGCCAAAAACATTCAGTACTTC
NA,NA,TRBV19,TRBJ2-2,CASSPLSIGITGELFF,TGTGCCAGTAGTCCCCTTAGTATTGGTATCACCGGGGAGCTGTTTTTT
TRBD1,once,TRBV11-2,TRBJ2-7,CASSLGGVTGGRYEQYF,TGTGCCAGCAGCTTAGGAGGGGTGACAGGGGGCAGATACGAGCAGTACTTC
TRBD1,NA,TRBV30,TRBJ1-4,CAWRPGQGRTNEKLFF,TGTGCCTGGAGGCCTGGACAGGGTAGAACTAATGAAAAACTGTTTTTT
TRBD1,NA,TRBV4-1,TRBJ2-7,CASSRDRTVYEQYF,TGCGCCAGCAGCCGGGACAGGACTGTCTACGAGCAGTACTTC
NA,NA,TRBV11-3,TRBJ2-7,CASSLDLPGVSYEQYF,TGTGCCAGCAGCTTAGATTTGCCAGGGGTCTCCTACGAGCAGTACTTC
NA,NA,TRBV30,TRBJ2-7,CAWSVGDPRGEQYF,TGTGCCTGGAGTGTTGGGGACCCCAGGGGCGAGCAGTACTTC
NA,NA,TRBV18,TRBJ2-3,CASSPVGDNTDTQYF,TGTGCCAGCTCACCCGTCGGGGATAACACAGATACGCAGTATTTT
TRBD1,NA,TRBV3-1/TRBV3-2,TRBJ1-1,CASSPRTQGARTEAFF,TGTGCCAGCAGCCCGAGAACCCAGGGGGCGCGTACTGAAGCTTTCTTT
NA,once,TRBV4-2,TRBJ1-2,CASSQVSIGADYGYTF,TGTGCCAGCAGCCAAGTTTCTATAGGGGCCGACTATGGCTACACCTTC
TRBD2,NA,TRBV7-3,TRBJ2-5,CASSSVAGGGETQYF,TGTGCCAGCAGCTCGGTAGCGGGAGGGGGAGAGACCCAGTACTTC
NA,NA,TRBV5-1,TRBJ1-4,CASSLFGGAEKLFF,TGCGCCAGCAGCTTGTTTGGGGGGGCTGAAAAACTGTTTTTT
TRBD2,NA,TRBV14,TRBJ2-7,CASSPSGTSGREQYF,TGTGCCAGCAGCCCGAGCGGGACTAGCGGACGGGAGCAGTACTTC
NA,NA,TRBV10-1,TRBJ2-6,CASQAGANVLTF,TGCGCCAGCCAGGCTGGGGCCAACGTCCTGACTTTC
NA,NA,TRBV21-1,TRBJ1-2,CASSIQASVNYGYTF,TGTGCCAGCAGCATACAGGCTTCCGTCAACTATGGCTACACCTTC
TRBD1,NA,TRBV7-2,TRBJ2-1,CASSSTGTGRYNEQFF,TGTGCCAGCAGCTCAACCGGGACAGGCCGTTACAATGAGCAGTTCTTC
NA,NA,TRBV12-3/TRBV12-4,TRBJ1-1,CASSLGSTTEAFF,TGTGCCAGCAGTTTAGGGAGCACCACTGAAGCTTTCTTT
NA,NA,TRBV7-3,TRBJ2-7,CASSLGGTLRGEQYF,TGTGCCAGCAGCTTAGGGGGCACTCTCAGGGGCGAGCAGTACTTC
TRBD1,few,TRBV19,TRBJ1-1,CASSPTRAGGNEAFF,TGTGCCAGTAGTCCTACCCGGGCAGGGGGCAATGAAGCTTTCTTT
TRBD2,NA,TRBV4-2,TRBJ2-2,CASSQGGLAGNTGELFF,TGTGCCAGCAGCCAAGGGGGACTAGCGGGAAACACCGGGGAGCTGTTTTTT
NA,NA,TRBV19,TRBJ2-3,CASSPEGRGTDTQYF,TGTGCCAGTAGTCCGGAGGGCAGGGGCACAGATACGCAGTATTTT
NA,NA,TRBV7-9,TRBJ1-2,CASSQINYGYTF,TGTGCCAGCAGCCAGATCAACTATGGCTACACCTTC
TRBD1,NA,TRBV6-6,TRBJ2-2,CASSWGQRTGELFF,TGTGCCAGCAGTTGGGGACAGCGAACCGGGGAGCTGTTTTTT
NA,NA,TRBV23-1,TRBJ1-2,CASSQSGGIRPVNYGYTF,TGCGCCAGCAGTCAATCAGGCGGTATTCGCCCGGTTAACTATGGCTACACCTTC
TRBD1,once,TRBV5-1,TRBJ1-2,CASSLGLTGGIYGYTF,TGCGCCAGCAGCTTGGGCCTGACAGGGGGTATCTATGGCTACACCTTC
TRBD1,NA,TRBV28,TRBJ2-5,CASSDRQGRVGETQYF,TGTGCCAGCAGTGACCGACAGGGACGGGTAGGGGAGACCCAGTACTTC
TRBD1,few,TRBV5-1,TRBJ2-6,CASSRTGGGTGANVLTF,TGCGCCAGCAGCAGGACAGGGGGTGGGACTGGGGCCAACGTCCTGACTTTC
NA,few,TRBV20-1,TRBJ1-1,CSASHKGRSGRGEAFF,TGCAGTGCTAGTCACAAAGGGAGGTCGGGACGTGGTGAGGCTTTCTTT
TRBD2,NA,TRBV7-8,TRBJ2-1,CASSKRTSGGNEQFF,TGTGCCAGCAGCAAGAGGACTAGCGGGGGTAATGAGCAGTTCTTC
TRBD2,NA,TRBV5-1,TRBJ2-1,CASSSPVGRPYNEQFF,TGCGCCAGCAGCTCACCGGTCGGGAGGCCATACAATGAGCAGTTCTTC
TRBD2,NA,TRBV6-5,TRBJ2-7,CASMPGGFGQYF,TGTGCCAGCATGCCGGGGGGATTCGGGCAGTACTTC
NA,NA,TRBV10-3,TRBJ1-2,CAISEQGYGYTF,TGTGCCATCAGTGAGCAGGGGTATGGCTACACCTTC
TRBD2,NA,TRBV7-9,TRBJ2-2,CASSLPPTSGAAGELFF,TGTGCCAGCAGCTTACCCCCGACTAGCGGGGCCGCCGGGGAGCTGTTTTTT
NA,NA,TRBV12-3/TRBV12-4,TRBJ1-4,CASRRGGEKLFF,TGTGCCAGCCGAAGGGGAGGTGAAAAACTGTTTTTT
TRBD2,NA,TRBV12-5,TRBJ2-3,CASGSGGDTQYF,TGTGCTAGTGGTTCGGGGGGGGATACGCAGTATTTT
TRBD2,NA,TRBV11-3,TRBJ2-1,CASSTGTSGGDEQFF,TGTGCCAGCAGCACCGGGACTAGCGGGGGGGATGAGCAGTTCTTC
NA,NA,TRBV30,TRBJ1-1,CAWNTGFLNTEAFF,TGTGCCTGGAATACAGGGTTTTTGAACACTGAAGCTTTCTTT
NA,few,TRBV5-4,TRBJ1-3,CASSLDRSGNTIYF,TGTGCCAGCAGCTTGGATAGATCTGGAAACACCATATATTTT
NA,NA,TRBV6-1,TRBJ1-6,CASSDRQRNSPLHF,TGTGCCAGCAGTGATAGACAGCGTAATTCACCCCTCCACTTT
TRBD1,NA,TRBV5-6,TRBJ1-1,CASSSTPGGAGAEAFF,TGTGCCAGCAGCTCTACCCCAGGGGGCGCGGGGGCTGAAGCTTTCTTT
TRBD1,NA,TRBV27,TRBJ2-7,CASSVTGGPYEQYF,TGTGCCAGCAGTGTAACAGGGGGCCCCTACGAGCAGTACTTC
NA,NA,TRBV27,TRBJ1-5,CASSAITGVSNQPQHF,TGTGCCAGCAGTGCCATTACAGGAGTCAGCAATCAGCCCCAGCATTTT
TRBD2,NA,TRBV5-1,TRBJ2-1,CASRTAGLSYNEQFF,TGCGCCAGCAGGACAGCGGGGCTCTCCTACAATGAGCAGTTCTTC
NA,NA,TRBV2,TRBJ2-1,CASSETNEQFF,TGTGCCAGCAGTGAAACTAATGAGCAGTTCTTC
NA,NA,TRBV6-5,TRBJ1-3,CASRGTISGNTIYF,TGTGCCAGCAGGGGGACAATCTCTGGAAACACCATATATTTT
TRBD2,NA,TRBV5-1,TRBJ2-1,CASSILTSGGNEQFF,TGCGCCAGCAGCATCTTGACTAGCGGGGGTAACGAGCAGTTCTTC
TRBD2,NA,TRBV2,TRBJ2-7,CASRREGLAQYF,TGTGCCAGCAGGCGGGAGGGCCTTGCGCAGTACTTC